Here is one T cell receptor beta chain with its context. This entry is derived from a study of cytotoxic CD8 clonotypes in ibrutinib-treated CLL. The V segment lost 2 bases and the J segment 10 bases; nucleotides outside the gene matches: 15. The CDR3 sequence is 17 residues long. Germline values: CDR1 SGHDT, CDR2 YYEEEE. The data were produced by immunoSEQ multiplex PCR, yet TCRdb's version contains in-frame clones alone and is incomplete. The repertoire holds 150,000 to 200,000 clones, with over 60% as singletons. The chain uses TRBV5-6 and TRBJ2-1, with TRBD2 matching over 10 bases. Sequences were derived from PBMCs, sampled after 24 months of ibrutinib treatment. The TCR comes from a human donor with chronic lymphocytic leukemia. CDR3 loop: CASSFSGRGYRQDEQFF. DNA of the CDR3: TGTGCCAGCAGCTTCAGCGGGAGGGGCTATCGGCAGGACGAGCAGTTCTTC.